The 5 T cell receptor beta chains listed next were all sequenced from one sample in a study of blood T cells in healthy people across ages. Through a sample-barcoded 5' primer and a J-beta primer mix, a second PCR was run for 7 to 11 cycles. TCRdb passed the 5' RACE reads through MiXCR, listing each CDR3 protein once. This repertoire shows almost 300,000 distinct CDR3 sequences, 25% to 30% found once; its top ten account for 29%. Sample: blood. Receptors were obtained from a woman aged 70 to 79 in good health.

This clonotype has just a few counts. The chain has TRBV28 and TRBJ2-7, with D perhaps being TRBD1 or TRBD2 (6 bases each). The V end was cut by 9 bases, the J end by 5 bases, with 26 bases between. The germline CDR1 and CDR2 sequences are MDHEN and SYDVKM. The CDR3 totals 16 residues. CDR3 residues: CASRAQSLPGDNEQYF. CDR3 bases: TGTGCCAGTCGGGCCCAGTCCCTACCGGGGGACAACGAGCAGTACTTC. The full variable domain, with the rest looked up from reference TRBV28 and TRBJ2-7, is DVKVTQSSRYLVKRTGEKVFLECVQDMDHENMFWYRQDPGLGLRLIYFSYDVKMKEKGDIPEGYSVSREKKERFSLILESASTNQTSMYLCASRAQSLPGDNEQYFGPGTRLTVT.

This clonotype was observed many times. The CDR3 sequence: CASSALARGPYNEQFF. In DNA, the CDR3 is TGTGCCAGCAGTGCCCTTGCTAGGGGTCCCTACAATGAGCAGTTCTTC. The chain recombines TRBV2 with TRBJ2-1; a weak D match, TRBD1 (5 bases). The V and J ends lost 4 bases and 2 bases respectively, with 15 bases between them. The CDR3 length is 16 residues. Looked up from germline, CDR1 is SNHLY and CDR2 is FYNNEI. Variable domain in full (rest from reference TRBV2 and TRBJ2-1): EPEVTQTPSHQVTQMGQEVILRCVPISNHLYFYWYRQILGQKVEFLVSFYNNEISEKSEIFDDQFSVERPDGSNFTLKIRSTKLEDSAMYFCASSALARGPYNEQFFGPGTRLTVL.

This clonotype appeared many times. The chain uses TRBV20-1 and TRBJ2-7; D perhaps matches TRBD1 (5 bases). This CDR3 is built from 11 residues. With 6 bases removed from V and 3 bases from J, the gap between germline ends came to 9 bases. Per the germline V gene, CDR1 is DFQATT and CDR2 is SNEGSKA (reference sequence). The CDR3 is CSAQTDYEQYF. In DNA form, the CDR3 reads TGCAGTGCCCAGACAGACTACGAGCAGTACTTC.

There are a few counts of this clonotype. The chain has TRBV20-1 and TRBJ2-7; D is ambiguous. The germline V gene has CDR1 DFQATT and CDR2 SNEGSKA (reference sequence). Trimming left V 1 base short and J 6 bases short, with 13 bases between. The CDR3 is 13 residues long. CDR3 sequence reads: CSARVTGAAEQYF. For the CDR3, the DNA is TGCAGTGCTAGAGTGACGGGCGCCGCCGAGCAGTACTTC.

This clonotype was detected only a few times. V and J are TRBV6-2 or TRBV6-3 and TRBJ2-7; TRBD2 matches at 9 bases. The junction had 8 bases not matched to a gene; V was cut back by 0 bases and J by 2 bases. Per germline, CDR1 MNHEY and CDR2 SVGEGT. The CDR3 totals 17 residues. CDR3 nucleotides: TGTGCCAGCAGTTACTCTAGGAGCGGGAGGCAAACCTACGAGCAGTACTTC. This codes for CASSYSRSGRQTYEQYF.